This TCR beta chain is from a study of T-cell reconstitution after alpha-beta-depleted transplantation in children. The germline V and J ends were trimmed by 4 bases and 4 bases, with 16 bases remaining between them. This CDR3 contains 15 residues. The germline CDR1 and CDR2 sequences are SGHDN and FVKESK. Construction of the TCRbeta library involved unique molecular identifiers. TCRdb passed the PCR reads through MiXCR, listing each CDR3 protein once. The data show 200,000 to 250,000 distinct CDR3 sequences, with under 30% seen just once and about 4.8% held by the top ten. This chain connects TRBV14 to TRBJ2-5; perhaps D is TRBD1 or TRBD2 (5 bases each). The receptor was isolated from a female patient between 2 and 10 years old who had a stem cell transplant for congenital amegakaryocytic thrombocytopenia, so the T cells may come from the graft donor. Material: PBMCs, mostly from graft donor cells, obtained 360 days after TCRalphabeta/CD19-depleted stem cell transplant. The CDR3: CASSRNGGNPETQYF. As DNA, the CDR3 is TGTGCCAGCAGCCGGAATGGGGGAAACCCAGAGACCCAGTACTTC.